These 12 T cell receptor beta chains came from one sample sequenced in a study of blood T cell repertoires in COVID-19. The assay was immunoSEQ multiplex PCR, and TCRdb's table has in-frame clones only and misses some. The sample holds about 200,000 clones, approximately 90% seen once. The specimen sequenced was peripheral blood. These receptors were taken from a man in his 60s who had recovered from COVID-19.

The chain links TRBV18 to TRBJ2-7, with 8 bases matching TRBD1. Germline CDR1 KGHSH, CDR2 LQKENI. V lost 3 bases to trimming and J lost 7 bases; unmatched junction nucleotides: 11. The CDR3 spans 15 residues. CDR3 coding DNA: TGTGCCAGCTCACCGCAGGACAGGGTGACGGGAGAGCAGTACTTC. Translation: CASSPQDRVTGEQYF.

This chain connects TRBV10-2 to TRBJ2-2; TRBD2 matches 7 bases. V trimming: 8 bases; J trimming: 8 bases; junction bases outside the gene matches: 11. The CDR3 has 14 residues. Germline CDR1 reads WSHSY; CDR2 reads SAAADI. CDR3 in DNA: TGCGCCAGCGGGGGGGGAGGGGCCGGGGGGGAGCTGTTTTTT. Its translation: CASGGGGAGGELFF.

J is TRBJ2-7 and V is TRBV5-1; 7 bases line up with TRBD2. Germline CDR1 is SGHRS and CDR2 is YFSETQ. This CDR3 has 17 amino acids. Germline trimming cut 3 bases from V and 3 bases from J; bases unmatched to any gene: 15. CDR3 region: CASSSEREIRASYEQYF. For the CDR3, the DNA is TGCGCCAGCAGCTCGGAGCGGGAAATCAGAGCTAGCTACGAGCAGTACTTC.

This clone showed up just a few times. V usage is TRBV18 and J usage is TRBJ1-1; D might be TRBD1 (6 bases). Germline V lookup: CDR1 KGHSH, CDR2 LQKENI. Deletions cut 8 bases from V and 4 bases from J, with 17 bases between. There are 14 residues in the CDR3. The CDR3 here is CASREEGGSTEAFF. The CDR3 DNA follows: TGTGCCAGCCGGGAGGAAGGGGGAAGCACTGAAGCTTTCTTT.

This clone was seen a single time. The chain employs TRBV5-4 and TRBJ2-2; 15 bases are shared with TRBD2. CDR3 length: 17 residues. Germline CDR1 is SGHNT and CDR2 is YYREEE (reference sequence). Trimming at V came to 4 bases and at J to 6 bases, leaving 7 bases not matched to a gene. CDR3 coding DNA: TGTGCCAGCAGCAAGGGGACTAGCGGGAGGCTCGCCGGGGAGCTGTTTTTT. The encoded protein is CASSKGTSGRLAGELFF.

V and J are TRBV15 and TRBJ2-6, with 8 bases that match TRBD1. Looked up from germline, CDR1 is LNHNV and CDR2 is YYDKDF (reference sequence). The trim removed 2 bases at V and 0 bases at J, leaving 15 bases unmatched. There are 21 residues in the CDR3. The CDR3 DNA reads TGTGCCACCAGCAGAACCAATTTAAGGGCAGGGGGCTACTCTGGGGCCAACGTCCTGACTTTC. This translates into CATSRTNLRAGGYSGANVLTF.

J is TRBJ1-2 and V is TRBV12-3 or TRBV12-4; 7 nucleotides agree with TRBD1. The CDR3 is made up of 13 amino acids. The junction had 7 bases not matched to a gene; V was cut back by 3 bases and J by 9 bases. DNA of the CDR3: TGTGCCAGCAGTTTGGAAGGGACAGTTAGCTACACCTTC. Amino acids: CASSLEGTVSYTF.

This clone has only one observation. The chain carries TRBV18 and TRBJ2-5, with 14 bases fitting TRBD2. V shed 3 bases and J 5 bases; nucleotides not matched to a gene: 14. Germline V CDR1 and CDR2: KGHSH, LQKENI. This CDR3 spans 19 amino acids. This CDR3 is CASSPKGLAGEAPRETQYF. The CDR3 coding sequence is TGTGCCAGCTCACCTAAGGGACTAGCGGGAGAGGCTCCCAGGGAGACCCAGTACTTC.

This chain joins TRBV6-5 and TRBJ1-1, with D possibly matching TRBD1 (6 bases). Germline V lookup: CDR1 MNHEY, CDR2 SVGAGI. The V gene lost 7 bases and the J gene lost 0 bases, with 12 bases spanning the gap. The CDR3 extends over 14 amino acids. CDR3 in DNA: TGTGCCAGCATGAAGGACAGACTGAACACTGAAGCTTTCTTT. It specifies CASMKDRLNTEAFF.

The chain links TRBV6-2 or TRBV6-3 to TRBJ2-5, with TRBD2 matching over 9 bases. CDR1 MNHEY and CDR2 SVGEGT come from the germline V gene. Trimming removed 0 bases from V and 2 bases from J; junction bases left unmatched: 1. The CDR3 is 15 residues long. CDR3 DNA sequence: TGTGCCAGCAGTTACTCAAGCGGGGGGCAAGAGACCCAGTACTTC. Translation: CASSYSSGGQETQYF.

The chain carries TRBV30 and TRBJ1-6, with D tentatively TRBD1 (5 bases). There are 14 residues in the CDR3. V lost 0 bases to trimming and J lost 6 bases, with 9 bases between them. The germline gives CDR1 GTSNPN, CDR2 SVGIG (reference sequence). The CDR3: CAWSVDRFNSPLHF. DNA of the CDR3: TGTGCCTGGAGTGTCGACAGATTTAATTCACCCCTCCACTTT.

On this clone itself: The same CDR3 also results from other DNA sequences found in this sample. CDR3 residues: CASSLGQGSYEQYF. As DNA, the CDR3 is TGTGCCAGCAGTTTGGGGCAAGGCTCCTACGAGCAGTACTTC. This chain links TRBV27 with TRBJ2-7; a weak D match, TRBD1 (5 bases). Germline lookup yields CDR1 MNHEY and CDR2 SMNVEV (reference sequence). The CDR3 is 14 residues long. Trimming cost V 3 bases and J 0 bases, with 9 bases left between them.